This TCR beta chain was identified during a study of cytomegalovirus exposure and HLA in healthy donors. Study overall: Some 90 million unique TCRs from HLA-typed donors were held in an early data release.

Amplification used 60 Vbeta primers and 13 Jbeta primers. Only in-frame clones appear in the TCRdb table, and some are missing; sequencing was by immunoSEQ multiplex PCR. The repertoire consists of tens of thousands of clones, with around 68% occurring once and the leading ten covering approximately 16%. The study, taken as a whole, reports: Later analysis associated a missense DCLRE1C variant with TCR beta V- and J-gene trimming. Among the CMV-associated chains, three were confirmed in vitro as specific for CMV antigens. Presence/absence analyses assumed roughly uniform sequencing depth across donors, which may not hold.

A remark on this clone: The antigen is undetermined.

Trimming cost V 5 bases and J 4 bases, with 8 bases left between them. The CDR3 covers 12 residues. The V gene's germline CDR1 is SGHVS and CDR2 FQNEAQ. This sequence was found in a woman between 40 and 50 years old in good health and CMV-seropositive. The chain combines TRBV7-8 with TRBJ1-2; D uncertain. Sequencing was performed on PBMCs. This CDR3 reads CASSPGRYGYTF. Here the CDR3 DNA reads TGTGCCAGCAGCCCGGGTCGCTATGGCTACACCTTC. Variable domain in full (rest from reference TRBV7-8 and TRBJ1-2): GAGVSQSPRYKVAKRGQDVALRCDPISGHVSLFWYQQALGQGPEFLTYFQNEAQLDKSGLPSDRFFAERPEGSVSTLKIQRTQQEDSAVYLCASSPGRYGYTFGSGTRLTVV.